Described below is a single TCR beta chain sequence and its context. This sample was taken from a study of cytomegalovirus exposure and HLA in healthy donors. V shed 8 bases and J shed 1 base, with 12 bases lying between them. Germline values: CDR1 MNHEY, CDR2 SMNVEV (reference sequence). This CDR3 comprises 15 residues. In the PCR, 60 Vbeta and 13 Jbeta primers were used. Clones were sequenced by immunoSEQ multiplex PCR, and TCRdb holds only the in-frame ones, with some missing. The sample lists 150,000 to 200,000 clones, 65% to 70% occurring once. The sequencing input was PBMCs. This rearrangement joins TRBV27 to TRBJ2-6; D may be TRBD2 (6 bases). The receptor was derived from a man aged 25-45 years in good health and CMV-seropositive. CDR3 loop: CASGRRGSGANVLTF. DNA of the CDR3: TGTGCCAGCGGTAGGAGGGGTTCTGGGGCCAACGTCCTGACTTTC. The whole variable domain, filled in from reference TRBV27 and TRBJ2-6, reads EAQVTQNPRYLITVTGKKLTVTCSQNMNHEYMSWYRQDPGLGLRQIYYSMNVEVTDKGDVPEGYKVSRKEKRNFPLILESPSPNQTSLYFCASGRRGSGANVLTFGAGSRLTVL.